This TCR beta chain originates from a study of blood T cell repertoires in COVID-19. This CDR3 is built from 11 residues. V was trimmed by 5 bases and J by 6 bases, leaving 8 bases between them. Germline V gives CDR1 SGHKS, CDR2 YYEKEE (reference sequence). TCRdb's table, derived via immunoSEQ multiplex PCR, lists solely in-frame clones and lacks some. Among approximately 130,000 clones listed, around 83% were seen once. What was sequenced was PBMCs or T cells enriched from blood (not recorded which). The clonotype comes from a man aged 25 to 40 who had recovered from COVID-19. The V gene is TRBV5-5, the J gene TRBJ1-1; D not resolved. CDR3 nucleotide sequence: TGTGCCAGCAGTATCACAGCTGAAGCTTTCTTT. Residues: CASSITAEAFF.